The 12 T cell receptor beta chains given below trace back to one sample, sequenced in a study of T cell repertoires in cytomegalovirus infection (dated by TCRdb to between 2018 and 2021). Sequenced on an Illumina HiSeq 1500. TCRdb trimmed the raw reads at Q25, called clones with MiXCR and kept productive beta chains. Every CDR3 protein is listed once, alongside the most common genes and DNA of its rows. The sample yields roughly 230,000 distinct CDR3 sequences; 22% were counted once. 18% of the sample comes from the top ten. The material sequenced was CD8+ T cells from PBMCs. Receptor source: a human donor in good health (CMV status not recorded). Some clones in this sample may be carry-over from other donors' samples.

This clonotype was recorded many times. The genes are TRBV28 and TRBJ2-5, with 7 bases lining up with TRBD1. The CDR3 loop spans 14 amino acids. Germline loops: CDR1 MDHEN, CDR2 SYDVKM. V was pared by 6 bases and J by 4 bases, with 8 bases of the junction left unmatched. The CDR3, as DNA: TGTGCCAGCAGAGACAGGGACGATTTAGAGACCCAGTACTTC. It codes for CASRDRDDLETQYF.

This clonotype was recorded at least ten times. The chain employs TRBV7-2 and TRBJ2-5; D is ambiguous. The germline V gene has CDR1 SGHTA and CDR2 FQGNSA. This CDR3 spans 13 amino acids. The V gene lost 1 base and the J gene lost 5 bases, with 8 bases spanning the gap. The CDR3 protein is CASSLVKVETQYF. CDR3 nucleotide sequence: TGTGCCAGCAGCTTAGTGAAGGTTGAGACCCAGTACTTC.

This clonotype was recorded many times. In DNA form, the CDR3 reads TGTGCCAGCAGCTTAGGTCCCGCCAGAGATACGCAGTATTTT. Protein: CASSLGPARDTQYF. This chain joins TRBV11-2 and TRBJ2-3; D gene uncertain. The CDR3 length is 14 residues. V was cut by 1 base and J by 5 bases, with 10 bases left in between. Germline V lookup: CDR1 SGHAT, CDR2 FQNNGV.

This clonotype has at least ten counts. The chain links TRBV2 to TRBJ1-1, with D possibly matching TRBD1 (6 bases). CDR1 is SNHLY, CDR2 FYNNEI, per germline. The CDR3 covers 12 residues. V was cut by 7 bases and J by 5 bases, with 11 bases left in between. The CDR3 nucleotides are TGTGCCAGCACAGGGGTTGGTACTGAAGCTTTCTTT. It yields the protein CASTGVGTEAFF.

V usage is TRBV25-1 and J usage is TRBJ1-1; D possibly corresponds to TRBD1 (5 bases). This CDR3 has 13 amino acids. V was cut by 4 bases and J by 5 bases, with 11 bases left in between. The germline CDR1 and CDR2 sequences are MGHDK and SYGVNS. In nucleotides, the CDR3 is TGTGCCAGCAGTGGGGGGGGTTGGACTGAAGCTTTCTTT. It specifies CASSGGGWTEAFF. Drawing the rest from reference TRBV25-1 and TRBJ1-1, the complete variable domain is EADIYQTPRYLVIGTGKKITLECSQTMGHDKMYWYQQDPGMELHLIHYSYGVNSTEKGDLSSESTVSRIRTEHFPLTLESARPSHTSQYLCASSGGGWTEAFFGQGTRLTVV.

This chain uses TRBV25-1 with TRBJ2-3; TRBD2 matches at 7 bases. The V gene end was trimmed by 3 bases and the J gene end by 2 bases; junction bases not matched to a gene: 8. The CDR3 has 16 amino acids. Germline V gene sequence: CDR1 MGHDK, CDR2 SYGVNS. The CDR3 DNA is TGTGCCAGCAGTGATGGTCTAGCGGCGAACACAGATACGCAGTATTTT. It yields the protein CASSDGLAANTDTQYF.

This clonotype was observed at least ten times. The chain combines TRBV5-5 with TRBJ1-2; D is uncertain. Trimming took off 2 bases at V and 2 bases at J, with 10 bases between the two ends. This CDR3 has 14 amino acids. The germline CDR1 and CDR2 sequences are SGHKS and YYEKEE (reference sequence). In nucleotides, the CDR3 is TGTGCCAGCAGCTTTGGGAGTCAGAACTATGGCTACACCTTC. Translation gives CASSFGSQNYGYTF.

The chain combines TRBV4-1 with TRBJ2-5; the match to TRBD1 covers 8 bases. V trimming: 5 bases; J trimming: 2 bases; junction bases outside the gene matches: 7. CDR3 length: 15 residues. Germline V CDR1 and CDR2: MGHRA, YSYEKL. The CDR3 sequence: CASSVRDRTQETQYF. Written as DNA, the CDR3 is TGCGCCAGCAGCGTCCGGGACAGGACTCAAGAGACCCAGTACTTC.

The rearrangement uses TRBV20-1 and TRBJ2-7; 9 nucleotides align to TRBD1. Trimming at V came to 3 bases and at J to 7 bases, leaving 16 bases not matched to a gene. The V gene's germline CDR1 is DFQATT and CDR2 SNEGSKA (reference sequence). The length of the CDR3 is 16 residues. The CDR3 sequence: CSASPSWDRASGEQYF. The CDR3 DNA reads TGCAGTGCTAGCCCCTCGTGGGACAGGGCCTCGGGTGAGCAGTACTTC.

A few counts support this clonotype. This chain connects TRBV12-3 or TRBV12-4 to TRBJ1-1, with no clear D. CDR3 length: 11 amino acids. Between the trimmed V and J ends, which lost 2 bases and 8 bases, there was a span of 6 bases. CDR3 nucleotide sequence: TGTGCCAGCAGTTTAAGTGAGGAAGCTTTCTTT. Protein: CASSLSEEAFF.

Only a few counts were recorded for this clonotype. This chain uses TRBV7-9 with TRBJ2-7; D uncertain. The CDR3 runs to 14 residues. Germline values: CDR1 SEHNR, CDR2 FQNEAQ (reference sequence). Trimming took off 1 base at V and 5 bases at J, with 12 bases between the two ends. CDR3 in DNA: TGTGCCAGCAGCTTAGGTCTAGGGATCGACGAGCAGTACTTC. It codes for CASSLGLGIDEQYF.

This clonotype was seen only a few times. The rearrangement joins TRBV28 to TRBJ2-1; D may correspond to TRBD1 or TRBD2 (6 bases each). Looked up from germline, CDR1 is MDHEN and CDR2 is SYDVKM. V shed 8 bases and J shed 5 bases, with 19 bases lying between them. This CDR3 region has 15 residues. The DNA for the CDR3 is TGTGCCAGCTCACGGGGGCTAGGGCTCCACAATGAGCAGTTCTTC. This encodes CASSRGLGLHNEQFF.